A single sample is the source of the 24 T cell receptor beta chains below, sequenced in a study of neurological immune-mediated disorders (dated by TCRdb to the late 2010s). The protocol used for the library was 5' RACE. The sequencer was an Illumina HiSeq 2500. TCRdb cleaned the public reads at Q25 with fastp, built clones with MiXCR and kept in-frame beta chains. CDR3 protein sequences are deduplicated, and each keeps its most common genes and DNA. This sample is represented by 55,000 to 75,000 distinct CDR3 sequences; roughly 2.5% of them were singletons. The ten most abundant clones make up around 3% of the sample. Sequencing was carried out using PBMCs. These receptors originate from a man in his fifties with multiple sclerosis.

In its sample, this clonotype was seen many times. The chain carries TRBV5-1 and TRBJ1-1; 8 bases map to TRBD1. The CDR3 sequence is 17 residues long. V lost 4 bases, J lost 6 bases, and 17 bases stayed unmatched. Germline-derived CDR1 and CDR2 are SGHRS and YFSETQ. The CDR3 here is CASSVNPGGTGGAEAFF. In DNA form, the CDR3 reads TGCGCCAGCAGCGTCAACCCTGGAGGGACAGGCGGCGCTGAAGCTTTCTTT.

This clonotype was counted at least ten times. This sequence joins TRBV5-4 and TRBJ2-7, with TRBD2 identical over 15 bases. The junction had 2 bases not matched to a gene; V was cut back by 3 bases and J by 4 bases. Germline V gene sequence: CDR1 SGHNT, CDR2 YYREEE (reference sequence). This CDR3 is built from 15 residues. The CDR3 region is CASSSGTSGGYEQYF. The DNA for the CDR3 is TGTGCCAGCAGCTCCGGGACTAGCGGGGGGTACGAGCAGTACTTC.

In this sample, this clonotype turned up many times. The V call is TRBV6-5, the J call TRBJ2-5; 8 positions agree with TRBD1. Looked up from germline, CDR1 is MNHEY and CDR2 is SVGAGI. With 7 bases clipped from V and 4 bases from J, the junction kept 11 bases outside the gene matches. The CDR3 is 15 residues long. Here the CDR3 reads CASNRPGQVGETQYF. The CDR3 bases are TGTGCCAGCAACCGACCGGGACAGGTTGGAGAGACCCAGTACTTC.

This clonotype was seen ten or more times. V gene TRBV5-1 combines with J gene TRBJ2-5; D assignment may be TRBD1 or TRBD2 (5 bases each). V lost 3 bases and J 5 bases, leaving 14 bases between the germline ends. This CDR3 comprises 14 residues. Germline CDR1 is SGHRS and CDR2 is YFSETQ. The CDR3 spells CASSSGRRWETQYF. CDR3 coding DNA: TGCGCCAGCAGCTCGGGGCGGCGGTGGGAGACCCAGTACTTC.

This clonotype was seen at least ten times. The chain couples TRBV6-5 to TRBJ1-5; tentatively, D is TRBD1 (5 bases). CDR3 length: 16 amino acids. Germline V gene data show CDR1 as MNHEY and CDR2 as SVGAGI. Trimming cost V 6 bases and J 1 base, with 16 bases left between them. CDR3 nucleotide sequence: TGTGCCAGCAGCGCCCGGGGGGAAAGGAGCAATCAGCCCCAGCATTTT. Protein sequence: CASSARGERSNQPQHF.

The table lists this clonotype with many counts. The chain joins TRBV7-2 to TRBJ2-7, with D unclear. CDR3 size: 13 residues. Germline CDR1 and CDR2: SGHTA and FQGNSA. V was shortened by 7 bases and J by 3 bases, with 13 bases between the two germline ends. CDR3 nucleotides: TGTGCCAGCACCCATTCCCCACGCTACGAGCAGTACTTC. It codes for CASTHSPRYEQYF.

This chain uses TRBV12-2 with TRBJ2-3; TRBD1 is the table's D call and was not checked against the DNA. TRBV12-2 is recorded as a pseudogene. The CDR3 is made up of 19 amino acids. The CDR3 sequence is CASPRGGQIIRASTDTQYF. The CDR3 DNA follows: TGTGCAAGTCCCCGTGGGGGACAGATAATTCGAGCAAGCACAGATACGCAGTATTTT.

This clonotype has ten or more counts. The chain combines TRBV9 with TRBJ2-5; the D call may be TRBD1 or TRBD2 (5 bases each). V lost 0 bases and J lost 5, with 8 bases in between. CDR3 length: 13 residues. Germline V CDR1 and CDR2: SGDLS, YYNGEE. The DNA of the CDR3 is TGTGCCAGCAGCGTAGCAGGGAGTGAGACCCAGTACTTC. Translating it yields CASSVAGSETQYF.

This clonotype was counted ten times or more. The chain has TRBV4-3 and TRBJ1-2; TRBD1 matches at 11 bases. Germline assignment: CDR1 LGHNA and CDR2 YSLEER. The CDR3 loop spans 14 amino acids. V trimming: 4 bases; J trimming: 7 bases; junction bases outside the gene matches: 5. The DNA for the CDR3 is TGCGCCAGCAGCCGAGGACAGGGGGCGGGTGGCTACACCTTC. Amino acids: CASSRGQGAGGYTF.

This clonotype has a count of ten or more. The gene calls are TRBV7-6 and TRBJ2-1, with 8 bases lining up with TRBD2. The germline gives CDR1 SGHVS, CDR2 FNYEAQ. There are 15 residues in the CDR3. V lost 2 bases and J lost 4; bases outside the gene matches: 4. The CDR3 region is CASSLPLAGYNEQFF. The CDR3 coding sequence is TGTGCCAGCAGCTTACCGTTAGCGGGGTACAATGAGCAGTTCTTC.

This clonotype has at least ten counts. This chain uses TRBV7-2 with TRBJ2-1; 14 bases map to TRBD2. The germline gives CDR1 SGHTA, CDR2 FQGNSA. The CDR3 length is 15 residues. J lost 6 bases, V lost 6 bases, and 4 bases had no gene match. Written as DNA, the CDR3 is TGTGCCAGCAGTCAGACTAGCGGGGGGGCCAATGAGCAGTTCTTC. This translates into CASSQTSGGANEQFF.

This clonotype has just a few counts. An end of the junction differs from the germline gene, which may be a read error. This chain links TRBV19 with TRBJ1-5; weak D call: TRBD1 (5 bases). The CDR3 is made up of 14 amino acids. Germline V gives CDR1 LNHDA, CDR2 SQIVND (reference sequence). This CDR3 is CASSPEGRAQPQNF. The DNA of the CDR3 is TGTGCCAGTAGTCCCGAGGGGAGGGCTCAGCCCCAGAATTTT. The complete variable domain, with remaining parts taken from reference TRBV19 and TRBJ1-5, reads DGGITQSPKYLFRKEGQNVTLSCEQNLNHDAMYWYRQDPGQGLRLIYYSQIVNDFQKGDIAEGYSVSREKKESFPLTVTSAQKNPTAFYLCASSPEGRAQPQNFGDGTRLSIL.

There are many counts of this clonotype. The gene calls are TRBV29-1 and TRBJ2-1, with 8 bases aligning to TRBD2. Trimming removed 4 bases from V and 5 bases from J; junction bases left unmatched: 4. The CDR3 totals 13 residues. Per germline, CDR1 SQVTM and CDR2 ANQGSEA. For the CDR3, the DNA is TGCAGCGTTGGACGCGGGGGGAACAATGAGCAGTTCTTC. Its translation is CSVGRGGNNEQFF.

There are many counts of this clonotype. This chain connects TRBV20-1 to TRBJ1-5; 7 nucleotides agree with TRBD1. This CDR3 is built from 13 residues. Germline V CDR1 and CDR2: DFQATT, SNEGSKA (reference sequence). V was clipped by 6 bases and J by 6 bases; unmatched bases: 8. CDR3 amino acids: CSATTGSGQPQHF. CDR3 nucleotide sequence: TGCAGTGCAACGACAGGGTCGGGTCAGCCCCAGCATTTT.

This clonotype was recorded at least ten times. This chain links TRBV20-1 with TRBJ1-2; 8 positions match TRBD1. Germline-derived CDR1 and CDR2 are DFQATT and SNEGSKA (reference sequence). The V gene end was trimmed by 5 bases and the J gene end by 2 bases; junction bases not matched to a gene: 13. This CDR3 has 16 amino acids. CDR3 loop: CSADRIIRGQNYGYTF. CDR3 sequence (DNA): TGCAGTGCTGATAGAATTATCAGGGGGCAGAACTATGGCTACACCTTC.

Ten or more counts support this clonotype. The rearrangement joins TRBV5-1 to TRBJ2-2; 7 positions agree with TRBD1. The germline V gene encodes CDR1 SGHRS and CDR2 YFSETQ. This CDR3 is 15 amino acids long. Trimming at V came to 1 base and at J to 4 bases, leaving 4 bases not matched to a gene. The CDR3 sequence: CASSLTGAATGELFF. The CDR3 nucleotides are TGCGCCAGCAGCTTGACAGGGGCCGCCACCGGGGAGCTGTTTTTT.

The V and J genes are TRBV5-5 and TRBJ2-1, with TRBD1 matching 11 bases. The germline V gene has CDR1 SGHKS and CDR2 YYEKEE (reference sequence). The CDR3 spans 16 residues. The V segment lost 0 bases and the J segment 4 bases; nucleotides outside the gene matches: 3. The CDR3 sequence: CASSLGTGGLYNEQFF. In nucleotides, the CDR3 is TGTGCCAGCAGCTTGGGGACAGGGGGCCTTTACAATGAGCAGTTCTTC. Together with reference TRBV5-5 and TRBJ2-1, the CDR3 gives the full variable domain: DAGVTQSPTHLIKTRGQQVTLRCSPISGHKSVSWYQQVLGQGPQFIFQYYEKEERGRGNFPDRFSARQFPNYSSELNVNALLLGDSALYLCASSLGTGGLYNEQFFGPGTRLTVL.

This clonotype came up many times. The rearrangement uses TRBV3-1 and TRBJ1-6; 9 nucleotides line up with TRBD1. J lost 9 bases, V lost 1 base, and 4 bases had no gene match. The CDR3 loop spans 15 amino acids. Germline assignment: CDR1 LGHDT and CDR2 YNNKEL (reference sequence). This CDR3 is CASSQVQTGGSPLHF. The CDR3 nucleotides are TGTGCCAGCAGCCAAGTTCAGACAGGGGGTTCACCCCTCCACTTT.

The table lists this clonotype with a few counts. A much larger clone differs by one base, so this may be a read error. The rearrangement uses TRBV11-1 and TRBJ1-5; D not resolved. The CDR3 is 13 amino acids. Germline CDR1 reads SGHAT; CDR2 reads FQDESV (reference sequence). CDR3 protein: CASSWGSNQHQHF. As DNA, the CDR3 is TGTGCCAGCAGCTGGGGTAGCAATCAGCACCAGCATTTT.

This clonotype has ten or more counts. V gene TRBV5-1 combines with J gene TRBJ2-5; 9 bases are a match to TRBD2. Trimming removed 0 bases from V and 6 bases from J; junction bases left unmatched: 9. Germline CDR1 reads SGHRS; CDR2 reads YFSETQ. The CDR3 is made up of 16 amino acids. This chain's CDR3 is CASSLESAGGLKTQYF. DNA of the CDR3: TGCGCCAGCAGCTTGGAGTCCGCGGGGGGGCTAAAGACCCAGTACTTC.

This clonotype was counted at least ten times. The V call is TRBV29-1, the J call TRBJ2-2; D may be TRBD2 (5 bases). The CDR3 totals 16 residues. The germline V gene encodes CDR1 SQVTM and CDR2 ANQGSEA. Trimming removed 0 bases from V and 0 bases from J, with 11 bases in between. The DNA of the CDR3 is TGCAGCGTTGAAGATGAGGGCCACGCGAACACCGGGGAGCTGTTTTTT. Its protein is CSVEDEGHANTGELFF.

The sample holds many counts of this clonotype. The V gene is TRBV7-2, the J gene TRBJ1-5; 11 nucleotides line up with TRBD1. The ends lost 4 bases at V and 4 bases at J; junction bases unmatched: 3. CDR3 length equals 15 residues. The germline V gene has CDR1 SGHTA and CDR2 FQGNSA. CDR3 coding DNA: TGTGCCAGCAGCTCGGGGGACAGGGGGAATCAGCCCCAGCATTTT. Translated, it gives CASSSGDRGNQPQHF.

Many counts were recorded for this clonotype. The V and J genes are TRBV4-1 and TRBJ1-4; 7 bases agree with TRBD1. V was pared by 1 base and J by 8 bases, with 7 bases of the junction left unmatched. The CDR3 length is 15 residues. Looked up from germline, CDR1 is MGHRA and CDR2 is YSYEKL. The CDR3 reads CASSQGDRGTEKLFF. CDR3 nucleotide sequence: TGCGCCAGCAGCCAAGGGGACAGAGGCACAGAAAAACTGTTTTTT.

This clonotype occurred many times. The J gene is TRBJ2-7, the V gene TRBV29-1; 9 bases are a match to TRBD2. Germline-derived CDR1 and CDR2 are SQVTM and ANQGSEA. V was clipped by 7 bases and J by 5 bases; unmatched bases: 12. There are 14 residues in the CDR3. The CDR3 DNA reads TGCAGCGCAGGCCTAGCGGGGTGGAGAGACGAGCAGTACTTC. Amino acids: CSAGLAGWRDEQYF.